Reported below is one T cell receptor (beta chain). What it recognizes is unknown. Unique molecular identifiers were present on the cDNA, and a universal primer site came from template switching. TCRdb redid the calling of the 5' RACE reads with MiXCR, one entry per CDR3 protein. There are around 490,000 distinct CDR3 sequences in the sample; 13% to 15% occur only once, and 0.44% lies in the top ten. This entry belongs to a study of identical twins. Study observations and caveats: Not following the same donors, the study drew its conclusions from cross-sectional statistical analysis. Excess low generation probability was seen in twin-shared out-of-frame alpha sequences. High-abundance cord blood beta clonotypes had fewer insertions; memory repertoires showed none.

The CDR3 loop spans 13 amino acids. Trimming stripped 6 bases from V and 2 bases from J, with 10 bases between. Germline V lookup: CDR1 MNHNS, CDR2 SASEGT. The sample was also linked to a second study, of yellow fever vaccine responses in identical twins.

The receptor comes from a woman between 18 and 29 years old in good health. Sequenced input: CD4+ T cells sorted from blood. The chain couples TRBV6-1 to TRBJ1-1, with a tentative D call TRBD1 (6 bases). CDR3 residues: CASRPGQNTEAFF. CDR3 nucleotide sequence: TGTGCCAGCAGACCGGGACAAAACACTGAAGCTTTCTTT.